This T cell receptor beta chain emerged from a study of blood T cell repertoires in COVID-19. On the study more broadly: Spain, Italy and the United States supplied samples that represented acute and convalescent COVID-19.

Individuals in the exposed group had encountered a COVID-19 case within 2 weeks preceding study entry. From germline, CDR1 is LGHDT and CDR2 YNNKEL (reference sequence). The CDR3 loop spans 14 amino acids. V was trimmed by 7 bases and J by 3 bases, leaving 15 bases between them. How the authors handled the data: Amplifying reference gene primers gave estimates of nucleated cell counts. Libraries were prepared by immunoSEQ multiplex PCR; TCRdb keeps only in-frame clonotypes and omits some of them. V and J calls plus clone size are reproduced from that table; the DNA served to infer D and trimming. The profile shows about 150,000 clones, about four fifths of them singletons.

The sequence came from a woman aged 45-60 years who had been exposed to COVID-19. Input material: PBMCs or T cells enriched from blood (not recorded which). The chain combines TRBV3-1 (or the pseudogene TRBV3-2) with TRBJ2-5; D may be TRBD2 (8 bases). CDR3 residues: CASTGGDREETQYF. The CDR3 nucleotides read TGTGCCAGCACCGGGGGGGACAGAGAAGAGACCCAGTACTTC.